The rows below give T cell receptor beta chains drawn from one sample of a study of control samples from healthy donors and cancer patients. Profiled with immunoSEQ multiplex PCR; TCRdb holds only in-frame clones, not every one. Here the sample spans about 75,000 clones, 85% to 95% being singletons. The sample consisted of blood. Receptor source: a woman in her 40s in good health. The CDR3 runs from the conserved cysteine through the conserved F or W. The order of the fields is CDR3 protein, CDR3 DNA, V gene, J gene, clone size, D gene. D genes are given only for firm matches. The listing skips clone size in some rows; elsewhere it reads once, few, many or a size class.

CDR3 protein: CASSYGVGMNTEAFF; CDR3 DNA: TGTGCCAGCAGTTACGGAGTGGGGATGAACACTGAAGCTTTCTTT; V gene: TRBV6-2/TRBV6-3; J gene: TRBJ1-1; clone size: -; D gene: -
CDR3 protein: CASSQAGGENNEQFF; CDR3 DNA: TGCGCCAGCAGCCAAGCCGGCGGGGAGAACAATGAGCAGTTCTTC; V gene: TRBV4-1; J gene: TRBJ2-1; clone size: -; D gene: -
CDR3 protein: CASSPDPSGNQPQHF; CDR3 DNA: TGTGCCAGCAGCCCCGACCCCTCAGGTAATCAGCCCCAGCATTTT; V gene: TRBV5-4; J gene: TRBJ1-5; clone size: -; D gene: -
CDR3 protein: CASSSPRGPGGFEQFF; CDR3 DNA: TGTGCCAGCAGCTCCCCCAGGGGACCGGGGGGATTTGAGCAGTTCTTC; V gene: TRBV7-9; J gene: TRBJ2-1; clone size: -; D gene: -
CDR3 protein: CASRFGVTAPLHF; CDR3 DNA: TGTGCCAGTAGGTTCGGAGTTACGGCACCCCTCCACTTT; V gene: TRBV19; J gene: TRBJ1-6; clone size: -; D gene: -
CDR3 protein: CASSPWTAGAEAFF; CDR3 DNA: TGTGCCAGCAGCCCGTGGACAGCTGGCGCTGAAGCTTTCTTT; V gene: TRBV5-5; J gene: TRBJ1-1; clone size: -; D gene: -
CDR3 protein: CASSLGARTDTQYF; CDR3 DNA: TGCGCCAGCAGCTTGGGGGCCCGCACAGATACGCAGTATTTT; V gene: TRBV5-1; J gene: TRBJ2-3; clone size: -; D gene: -
CDR3 protein: CASSPDRDTQYF; CDR3 DNA: TGTGCCAGCTCACCGGACAGGGATACGCAGTATTTT; V gene: TRBV18; J gene: TRBJ2-3; clone size: -; D gene: TRBD1
CDR3 protein: CSAKVGYEQYF; CDR3 DNA: TGCAGTGCTAAGGTAGGGTACGAGCAGTACTTC; V gene: TRBV20-1; J gene: TRBJ2-7; clone size: -; D gene: -
CDR3 protein: CASSPQAWGRNF; CDR3 DNA: TGTGCCAGCAGTCCTCAGGCGTGGGGACGGAACTTC; V gene: TRBV12-3/TRBV12-4; J gene: TRBJ1-2; clone size: -; D gene: -
CDR3 protein: CASGLDTQYF; CDR3 DNA: TGTGCCAGCGGCCTAGATACGCAGTATTTT; V gene: TRBV25-1; J gene: TRBJ2-3; clone size: -; D gene: -
CDR3 protein: CASSSPGGLSGNTIYF; CDR3 DNA: TGTGCCAGCAGTTCGCCAGGGGGCCTCTCTGGAAACACCATATATTTT; V gene: TRBV28; J gene: TRBJ1-3; clone size: -; D gene: TRBD1
CDR3 protein: CASSLQGALKTQYF; CDR3 DNA: TGTGCCAGCAGTCTACAGGGGGCGCTTAAGACCCAGTACTTC; V gene: TRBV28; J gene: TRBJ2-5; clone size: -; D gene: TRBD1
CDR3 protein: CASSRSSGSSHNEQFF; CDR3 DNA: TGTGCCAGCAGCCGGAGTAGCGGGAGTTCCCACAATGAGCAGTTCTTC; V gene: TRBV4-2; J gene: TRBJ2-1; clone size: -; D gene: TRBD2
CDR3 protein: CASSDRDRLYGYTF; CDR3 DNA: TGTGCCAGCAGCGACCGAGACAGGCTCTATGGCTACACCTTC; V gene: TRBV9; J gene: TRBJ1-2; clone size: -; D gene: -
CDR3 protein: CASSIAGGNNEQFF; CDR3 DNA: TGTGCCAGCAGTATAGCGGGGGGCAACAATGAGCAGTTCTTC; V gene: TRBV27; J gene: TRBJ2-1; clone size: -; D gene: TRBD2
CDR3 protein: CASGLPSGQNYGYTF; CDR3 DNA: TGTGCTAGTGGTTTGCCTTCGGGACAGAACTATGGCTACACCTTC; V gene: TRBV12-5; J gene: TRBJ1-2; clone size: -; D gene: TRBD1
CDR3 protein: CASSPQPPGLAGGGELFF; CDR3 DNA: TGTGCCAGCAGCCCCCAACCGCCGGGACTAGCGGGGGGCGGGGAGCTGTTTTTT; V gene: TRBV7-2; J gene: TRBJ2-2; clone size: -; D gene: TRBD2
CDR3 protein: CASSRGLRGGRTDTQYF; CDR3 DNA: TGTGCCAGTAGTAGGGGCTTACGGGGGGGACGCACAGATACGCAGTATTTT; V gene: TRBV19; J gene: TRBJ2-3; clone size: once; D gene: TRBD2
CDR3 protein: CASSLLGYEQFF; CDR3 DNA: TGTGCCAGCAGCTTACTGGGGTATGAGCAGTTCTTC; V gene: TRBV11-3; J gene: TRBJ2-1; clone size: once; D gene: -
CDR3 protein: CASSVTSNYGYTF; CDR3 DNA: TGTGCCAGCAGTGTGACATCTAACTATGGCTACACCTTC; V gene: TRBV12-3/TRBV12-4; J gene: TRBJ1-2; clone size: -; D gene: -
CDR3 protein: CASSYVGYEQYF; CDR3 DNA: TGTGCCAGCAGCTATGTAGGGTACGAGCAGTACTTC; V gene: TRBV11-2; J gene: TRBJ2-7; clone size: once; D gene: -
CDR3 protein: CASTRQGTQTYGYTF; CDR3 DNA: TGTGCCAGCACCAGACAGGGGACGCAGACCTATGGCTACACCTTC; V gene: TRBV28; J gene: TRBJ1-2; clone size: -; D gene: TRBD1
CDR3 protein: CASSPREGTNTEAFF; CDR3 DNA: TGCGCCAGCAGCCCCCGGGAAGGGACGAACACTGAAGCTTTCTTT; V gene: TRBV5-1; J gene: TRBJ1-1; clone size: -; D gene: -
CDR3 protein: CASSLDGRQYSNQPQHF; CDR3 DNA: TGTGCCAGCAGCTTAGATGGCCGACAGTATAGCAATCAGCCCCAGCATTTT; V gene: TRBV7-6; J gene: TRBJ1-5; clone size: -; D gene: -
CDR3 protein: CATSDEGSQLFF; CDR3 DNA: TGTGCCACCAGTGATGAGGGGTCCCAACTGTTTTTT; V gene: TRBV24-1; J gene: TRBJ1-4; clone size: -; D gene: -